This T cell receptor beta chain was captured in a study of T cell responses to AZD1222 COVID-19 vaccine. Points from the study as a whole: With dominance at 160-218 and 743-854, vaccine-associated CD4 TCRs spanned spike.

Regarding this clone: Antigen: not known.

The CDR3 runs 14 residues. Germline V gives CDR1 LNHDA, CDR2 SQIVND (reference sequence). The V and J ends lost 5 bases and 3 bases, in that order; junction bases with no gene match: 4. Measured with immunoSEQ multiplex PCR; TCRdb has only the in-frame clones, and not every one. This table holds approximately 140,000 clones, roughly 88% found once. This clonotype was sampled from an adult in good health. The source material was peripheral blood, sampled on day 0 of AZD1222 vaccination. The gene calls are TRBV19 and TRBJ2-3; 8 nucleotides agree with TRBD1. The CDR3 region has the DNA TGTGCCAGTAGTTCTCGGACAGGGACAGATACGCAGTATTTT. It translates to CASSSRTGTDTQYF.